One and the same sample provided the 28 T cell receptor beta chains below, sequenced in a study of blood T cells in healthy people across ages. Next came a second PCR, run for 7 to 11 cycles, which used a sample-barcoded 5' primer along with a J-beta primer mix. TCRdb re-called the 5' RACE reads through MiXCR, storing one row per CDR3 protein. The sample lists over 700,000 distinct CDR3 sequences; around 25% were seen once. The same sample was also studied in work on T cells of mothers and their children.

The sample taken for sequencing was blood. These TCRs come from a boy aged 10-17 years in good health.

This chain uses TRBV29-1 with TRBJ2-5; TRBD2 matches 7 bases. The length of the CDR3 is 12 residues. With V trimmed by 7 bases and J by 5 bases, 7 bases remained unmatched. Germline CDR1 and CDR2: SQVTM and ANQGSEA. For the CDR3, the DNA is TGCAGCGCCGCCCAGGGAGGGGAGACCCAGTACTTC. As protein: CSAAQGGETQYF. The full variable domain, its missing parts supplied by reference TRBV29-1 and TRBJ2-5, is SAVISQKPSRDICQRGTSLTIQCQVDSQVTMMFWYRQQPGQSLTLIATANQGSEATYESGFVIDKFPISRPNLTFSTLTVSNMSPEDSSIYLCSAAQGGETQYFGPGTRLLVL.

This rearrangement joins TRBV10-3 to TRBJ2-5; D not certain. CDR3 length: 13 amino acids. V gave up 10 bases and J gave up 11 bases, with 23 bases separating them. Germline V gene sequence: CDR1 ENHRY, CDR2 SYGVKD. The DNA of the CDR3 is TGTGCCACCCAGGACGCAAGCCTTGAGAGGCAGTACTTC. It translates to CATQDASLERQYF.

This clonotype was recorded only once. The chain has TRBV12-3 or TRBV12-4 and TRBJ2-3, with 8 positions matching TRBD2. The CDR3 loop spans 16 amino acids. V dropped 6 bases and J dropped 5; count of bases not matched to a gene: 13. The CDR3 sequence is CASSPTRGGQGDTQYF. The CDR3 nucleotides are TGTGCCAGCAGCCCCACCCGGGGGGGCCAGGGAGATACGCAGTATTTT.

Points on this clonotype: An end of the junction does not agree with germline; a read error may underlie this. The chain recombines TRBV12-3 or TRBV12-4 with TRBJ2-2; TRBD2 is a possible D gene (6 bases). There are 13 residues in the CDR3. In DNA form, the CDR3 reads TGTGGCAGCAGTACGGGGGTCACCGGGGAGCTGTTTTTT. Translated, it gives CGSSTGVTGELFF.

This clonotype was seen only a few times. The V gene is TRBV11-2, the J gene TRBJ2-4; D is undetermined. The CDR3 totals 12 residues. The germline V gene encodes CDR1 SGHAT and CDR2 FQNNGV. V lost 4 bases and J 8 bases, leaving 9 bases between the germline ends. As DNA, the CDR3 is TGTGCCAGCAGCTATAGGGCGTACATTCAGTACTTC. Translated: CASSYRAYIQYF.

This clonotype was detected only a few times. The rearrangement joins TRBV9 to TRBJ2-5, with TRBD1 matching over 9 bases. The V gene end was trimmed by 3 bases and the J gene end by 0 bases; junction bases not matched to a gene: 3. In germline, CDR1 is SGDLS, CDR2 YYNGEE. The CDR3 runs to 15 residues. Written as DNA, the CDR3 is TGTGCCAGCAGCGCGGGACAGGGCCACCAAGAGACCCAGTACTTC. It specifies CASSAGQGHQETQYF.

This clonotype was seen a handful of times. The chain has TRBV20-1 and TRBJ2-5, with 8 bases identical to TRBD1. With V trimmed by 6 bases and J by 0 bases, 6 bases remained unmatched. Germline assignment: CDR1 DFQATT and CDR2 SNEGSKA (reference sequence). The CDR3 has 14 amino acids. The CDR3 spells CSAWNRGYQETQYF. CDR3 in DNA: TGCAGTGCGTGGAACAGGGGGTACCAAGAGACCCAGTACTTC.

There are a few counts of this clonotype. The rearrangement links TRBV7-2 to TRBJ2-2; D is perhaps TRBD1 (6 bases). Deletions cut 3 bases from V and 8 bases from J, with 16 bases between. Per the germline V gene, CDR1 is SGHTA and CDR2 is FQGNSA. The CDR3 is made up of 15 amino acids. The CDR3, as DNA: TGTGCCAGCAGCTTCGTAACCAGGGGCCCGGGGGAGCTGTTTTTT. Protein: CASSFVTRGPGELFF.

This clonotype was observed a few times. V usage is TRBV4-2 and J usage is TRBJ2-3; 11 nucleotides line up with TRBD2. Looked up from germline, CDR1 is LGHNA and CDR2 is YNFKEQ. The CDR3 runs 16 residues. Losses at the gene ends were 4 bases for V and 4 bases for J; bases not matched to a gene: 7. The CDR3 DNA reads as TGTGCCAGCAGCCCGCAACTAGCGGGAGAGCCAGATACGCAGTATTTT. Its translation: CASSPQLAGEPDTQYF.

The CDR3 loop is CASSSRGPPIANVLTF. CDR3 in DNA: TGTGCCAGCAGTTCCCGGGGCCCCCCTATTGCCAACGTCCTGACTTTC. J is TRBJ2-6 and V is TRBV27; D might be TRBD1 or TRBD2, each matching 5 bases. The CDR3 is 16 amino acids. The V gene lost 4 bases and the J gene lost 7 bases, with 17 bases spanning the gap. From germline, CDR1 is MNHEY and CDR2 SMNVEV (reference sequence).

Only a few counts were recorded for this clonotype. V gene TRBV14 combines with J gene TRBJ2-3; a possible D gene is TRBD2 (5 bases). The CDR3 loop spans 15 amino acids. Trimming pared 4 bases from V and 5 bases from J, leaving 16 bases between. Looked up from germline, CDR1 is SGHDN and CDR2 is FVKESK. The CDR3 nucleotides read TGTGCCAGCAGCCCCATCGACTATTGGGGAGATACGCAGTATTTT. The encoded protein is CASSPIDYWGDTQYF.

About this clonotype: One junction end disagrees with the germline gene, perhaps due to a read error. This chain connects TRBV3-1 to TRBJ2-2, with D possibly matching TRBD2 (5 bases). The CDR3 contains 12 residues. CDR1 is LGHDT and CDR2 is YNNKEL in the germline V gene (reference sequence). DNA of the CDR3: TGTGCCAGCAGCCTAGCTACCGGGGAGCCGTTTTTT. This sequence encodes CASSLATGEPFF.

This clonotype was observed a handful of times. This chain links TRBV10-3 with TRBJ2-5, with 10 bases aligning to TRBD2. The closer fit of TRBJ2-1 to the DNA end suggests the J call may be wrong. The CDR3 loop spans 14 amino acids. Germline CDR1 is ENHRY and CDR2 is SYGVKD. CDR3 protein: CAINGLAGDNEQFF. In DNA form, the CDR3 reads TGTGCCATCAACGGGCTAGCGGGGGACAATGAGCAGTTCTTC.

This sequence joins TRBV4-1 and TRBJ2-3; D perhaps matches TRBD2 (6 bases). V lost 8 bases to trimming and J lost 4 bases, with 13 bases between them. Germline lookup yields CDR1 MGHRA and CDR2 YSYEKL. This CDR3 has 13 residues. CDR3 in DNA: TGCGCCAGCGGGGGAGGTGGGTCAGATACGCAGTATTTT. Translated: CASGGGGSDTQYF.

J is TRBJ2-1 and V is TRBV3-1; the match to TRBD2 covers 7 bases. V shed 10 bases, J shed 8 bases, and the junction held 14 bases outside the gene matches. This CDR3 is 14 amino acids long. The V gene's germline CDR1 is LGHDT and CDR2 YNNKEL (reference sequence). The CDR3 region has the DNA TGTGCCACCTGTAAGGGAGGGCCCGTCGATGAGCAGTTCTTC. Protein sequence: CATCKGGPVDEQFF.

V usage is TRBV7-2 and J usage is TRBJ1-2; the D is unclear. The CDR3 is 13 residues long. Trimming took 3 bases from V and 7 from J, leaving 12 bases between them. Germline CDR1 is SGHTA and CDR2 is FQGNSA. The CDR3 is CASSFSFGPGYTF. The CDR3 DNA follows: TGTGCCAGCAGCTTCTCTTTCGGGCCTGGCTACACCTTC.

The sample holds a few counts of this clonotype. V usage is TRBV6-2 or TRBV6-3 and J usage is TRBJ1-1; D gene unclear. Trimming left V 5 bases short and J 0 bases short, with 10 bases between. Germline V lookup: CDR1 MNHEY, CDR2 SVGEGT. The CDR3 length is 14 residues. The CDR3 here is CASSPFSMNTEAFF. DNA for the CDR3: TGTGCCAGCAGTCCGTTCAGCATGAACACTGAAGCTTTCTTT.

About this clonotype itself: One end of the junction is discordant with germline, which a read error may explain. The chain recombines TRBV7-7 with TRBJ2-3; 10 nucleotides align to TRBD1. Germline CDR1 is SSHAT and CDR2 is FNYEAQ (reference sequence). This CDR3 region has 18 residues. This chain's CDR3 is CASSLEPRDRGFTDTQYF. The DNA for the CDR3 is TGTGCTAGCAGCTTGGAACCCCGGGACAGGGGATTTACAGATACGCAGTATTTT.

The gene calls are TRBV6-1 and TRBJ2-2, with 8 bases aligning to TRBD1. The CDR3 totals 15 residues. J lost 7 bases, V lost 6 bases, and 10 bases had no gene match. The germline V gene has CDR1 MNHNS and CDR2 SASEGT. The CDR3 nucleotides are TGTGCCAGCAGGATATTTCAGGGGGCCCACGGGGAGCTGTTTTTT. Residues: CASRIFQGAHGELFF.

V usage is TRBV7-2 and J usage is TRBJ2-5; D gene uncertain. Trimming stripped 3 bases from V and 0 bases from J, with 11 bases between. The CDR3 spans 15 residues. CDR1 is SGHTA and CDR2 is FQGNSA in the germline V gene. The CDR3: CASSFTDLNQETQYF. CDR3 bases: TGTGCCAGCAGCTTTACAGACCTCAACCAAGAGACCCAGTACTTC.

The chain is built from TRBV2 and TRBJ2-7; possibly TRBD2 for D (6 bases). The germline V gene encodes CDR1 SNHLY and CDR2 FYNNEI. The CDR3 extends over 13 amino acids. V lost 1 base to trimming and J lost 5 bases, with 9 bases between them. Here the CDR3 reads CASSEVRRDEQYF. As DNA, the CDR3 is TGTGCCAGCAGTGAAGTTCGGAGGGACGAGCAGTACTTC.

The chain recombines TRBV20-1 with TRBJ2-3, with D tentatively TRBD1 (5 bases). Germline V gene data show CDR1 as DFQATT and CDR2 as SNEGSKA (reference sequence). This CDR3 is 13 amino acids long. Trimming stripped 7 bases from V and 2 bases from J, with 13 bases between. CDR3 nucleotides: TGCAGTGTAGGGGTCGGGCCCACAGATACGCAGTATTTT. It is translated as CSVGVGPTDTQYF.

V is TRBV2 and J is TRBJ1-2; weak D call: TRBD1 (6 bases). Trimming cost V 3 bases and J 3 bases, with 11 bases left between them. The CDR3 sequence is 14 residues long. CDR1 is SNHLY, CDR2 FYNNEI, per germline. The CDR3 DNA reads as TGTGCCAGCAGTGAGGAGGCAGGGGACTATGGCTACACCTTC. Its protein is CASSEEAGDYGYTF.

This clonotype occurred a few times. Germline is not matched at one junction end, which may reflect a read error. The chain carries TRBV7-6 and TRBJ2-3; TRBD1 is a possible D gene (6 bases). The CDR3 sequence is 14 residues long. Germline CDR1 and CDR2: SGHVS and FNYEAQ. CDR3 in DNA: TGTGCCGGCAGTCTACAGGGAAGCACAGATACGCAGTATTTT. It translates to CAGSLQGSTDTQYF.

In this sample, this clonotype turned up a few times. The gene calls are TRBV10-3 and TRBJ2-1; D remains ambiguous. The germline V and J ends were trimmed by 3 bases and 5 bases, with 5 bases remaining between them. CDR1 is ENHRY, CDR2 SYGVKD, per germline. This CDR3 is 12 amino acids long. The CDR3 loop is CAISDNHNEQFF. The CDR3 region has the DNA TGTGCCATCAGTGATAACCACAATGAGCAGTTCTTC.

This clonotype was observed a few times. The CDR3 spells CASSPRTSATYEQYF. CDR3 DNA: TGTGCCAGCAGTCCGCGGACTAGCGCGACCTACGAGCAGTACTTC. This chain joins TRBV12-3 or TRBV12-4 and TRBJ2-5; 9 bases are shared with TRBD2. The end of the DNA is better explained by TRBJ2-7, so the J call may be wrong. This CDR3 has 15 residues.

This clonotype was seen more than once but under ten times. The V and J genes are TRBV2 and TRBJ2-6, with no clear D. Germline V gene sequence: CDR1 SNHLY, CDR2 FYNNEI. The V gene lost 4 bases and the J gene lost 0 bases, with 7 bases spanning the gap. The CDR3 has 15 amino acids. The CDR3: CASSGGSSGANVLTF. CDR3 sequence (DNA): TGTGCCAGCAGTGGGGGAAGCTCTGGGGCCAACGTCCTGACTTTC.

The chain employs TRBV4-1 and TRBJ2-5; tentative D call: TRBD1 (6 bases). V was clipped by 0 bases and J by 5 bases, with 16 bases between them. The CDR3 spans 16 residues. Per the germline V gene, CDR1 is MGHRA and CDR2 is YSYEKL. CDR3 sequence (DNA): TGCGCCAGCAGCCAAGACGGACAGTTAGGAGTGGAGACCCAGTACTTC. Its protein is CASSQDGQLGVETQYF.